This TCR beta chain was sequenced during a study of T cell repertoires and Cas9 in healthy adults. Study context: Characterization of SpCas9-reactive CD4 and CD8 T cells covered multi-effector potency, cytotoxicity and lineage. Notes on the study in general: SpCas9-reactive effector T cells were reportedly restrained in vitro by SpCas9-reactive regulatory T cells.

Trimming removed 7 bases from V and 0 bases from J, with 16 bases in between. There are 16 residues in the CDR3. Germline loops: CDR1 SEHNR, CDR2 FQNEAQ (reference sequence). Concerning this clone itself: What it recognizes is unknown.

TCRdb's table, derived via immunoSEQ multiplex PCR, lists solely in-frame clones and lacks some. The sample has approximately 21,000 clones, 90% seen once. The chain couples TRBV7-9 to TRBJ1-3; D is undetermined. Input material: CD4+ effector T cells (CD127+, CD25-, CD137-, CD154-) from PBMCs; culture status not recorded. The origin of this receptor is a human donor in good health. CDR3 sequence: CASTQTRFNSGNTIYF. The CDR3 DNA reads TGTGCCAGCACCCAGACCAGGTTCAACTCTGGAAACACCATATATTTT.